These T cell receptor beta chains were read from a single sample in a study of immune characterization of retroperitoneal liposarcoma. TCRdb processed the PCR reads anew with MiXCR; each CDR3 protein has one entry. The sample has under 3,000 distinct CDR3 sequences; 37% are singletons. Specimen: tumor tissue. The origin of the receptors is a male donor with retroperitoneal liposarcoma. The CDR3 runs from the conserved cysteine through the conserved F or W.

j_call v_call cdr3_aa
TRBJ2-3 TRBV7-6 CASSSRPDTQYF
NA TRBV6-1 CASSDGTGGHNEQYF
TRBJ2-3 TRBV7-2 CASSLRGQATDTQYF
NA TRBV6-1 CASKGRTYNEQYF
TRBJ2-1 TRBV27 CASTSDIPGTSGIYEQFF
TRBJ2-2 TRBV12-3/TRBV12-4 CASRASGRNTGELFF
TRBJ2-1 TRBV5-4 CASSGATREQFF
NA TRBV27 CATRLAGVSEQYF
NA TRBV7-6 CASSPGDYEQYF
TRBJ2-3 TRBV12-3/TRBV12-4 CASSLSRGDDTQYF
TRBJ2-7 TRBV6-1 CASSERDSENYEQYF
TRBJ2-2 TRBV6-1 CASSFSGTGELFF
TRBJ2-3 TRBV20-1 CSASLTGGGRGDTQYF
TRBJ1-6 TRBV6-5 CASSRGNNSPLHF
TRBJ2-5 TRBV12-3/TRBV12-4 CASSLATDREQYF
TRBJ2-1 TRBV6-8 CASSLGQARDEQFF
NA TRBV27 CATDQGGGEQFF
NA TRBV6-5 CASSYGARLVGYEQYF
TRBJ2-1 TRBV27 CASSLYAGAYNEQFF
TRBJ2-3 TRBV7-6 CASSLAPDRSDTQYF
TRBJ2-1 TRBV27 CASSFSGRYYNEQFF
TRBJ2-1 TRBV6-1 CASSGGQGYYEQFF
NA TRBV6-1 CASSEWVYEQYF
TRBJ2-1 TRBV6-1 CATGVGTSYNEQFF
TRBJ2-1 TRBV12-3/TRBV12-4 CASSLFIGVALSNNEQFF
NA TRBV6-1 CASSELGLEGGEQFF
TRBJ2-1 TRBV27 CASRPKAGDRGLLVFDNEQFF
NA TRBV12-3/TRBV12-4 CASSLGTSGSGEQYF
TRBJ2-6 TRBV7-3 CASTKDSGANVLTF
TRBJ1-6 TRBV6-2/TRBV6-3 CASREGSYNSPLHF
TRBJ2-1 TRBV19 CASSPPSGSYNEQFF
TRBJ2-7 TRBV6-5 CASSRKGAAYEQYF
TRBJ2-1 TRBV6-1 CASRSRGNEQFF
TRBJ1-1 TRBV6-1 CASSYTTDNRGEAFF
TRBJ1-5 TRBV6-1 CASREMANNQPQHF
TRBJ2-1 TRBV6-1 CASSERGANNEQFF
TRBJ1-1 TRBV11-2 CASSTSHRNTEAFF
NA TRBV10-1 CASSPRRAVYEQYF
TRBJ2-3 TRBV10-2 CASIGRQTDTQYF
TRBJ2-1 TRBV6-6 CASRPHRTYEQFF
TRBJ2-1 TRBV6-2/TRBV6-3 CASSYYADLPGSYNEQFF
TRBJ2-1 TRBV12-3/TRBV12-4 CASSPAGSGEQFF
TRBJ2-2 TRBV7-2 CASSLFYSGELFF
TRBJ2-1 TRBV7-6 CASSPPLDTYEQFF
TRBJ2-5 TRBV7-6 CASSPPFGRGEGETQYF
NA TRBV7-6 CASNLEGGSREQYF
TRBJ2-1 TRBV10-1 CATPGTGKFF
TRBJ2-1 TRBV7-2 CASSDVAGGLQGETQFF
TRBJ1-6 TRBV28 CASTPRKESPLHF
TRBJ1-1 TRBV4-1 CASSQEASLPNTEAFF
TRBJ2-1 TRBV28 CASSLVAGGPHYNEQFF